This record looks at one T cell receptor (beta chain) sequence and its context. Its specificity is unknown. The CDR3 length is 15 residues. J gave up 7 bases and V 7 bases, and 8 bases lay outside the gene matches. From germline, CDR1 is MNHEY and CDR2 SMNVEV (reference sequence). Authors' methods: Filtering differed, since immunoSEQ gave only junction sequences and no quality scores. The protocol was immunoSEQ multiplex PCR, while the TCRdb copy is restricted to in-frame clones and leaves out a portion. V and J calls plus clone size are reproduced from that table; the DNA served to infer D and trimming. Of some 470,000 clones listed, over 60% are singletons. This sample is part of a study of shared clonotypes between healthy human individuals. Broader study findings: Clonotype sharing across donors was expected to vary with sequencing depth.

The sample comprised PBMCs. The V gene is TRBV27, the J gene TRBJ2-1; TRBD2 agrees at 12 bases. This TCR derives from a woman in her 40s in good health. Some clones in this sample may be carry-over from other donors' samples. The CDR3 here is CASTRTSGIGNEQFF. CDR3 bases: TGTGCCAGCACCCGGACTAGCGGGATTGGTAATGAGCAGTTCTTC.